A single sample gave rise to the 5 T cell receptor beta chains below, sequenced in a study of molecular identifiers for immune sequencing clone quantification. TCRdb itself ran the PCR reads through MiXCR, one entry per CDR3 protein. The table includes about 40,000 distinct CDR3 sequences, 24% detected once. Sequenced input: naive CD8+ T cells from blood, with Jurkat cell RNA spiked in. Subset given: FACS-sorted CD8+CD4-CCR7+CD45RA+ naive T cells. The receptors stem from a human donor in good health. Some libraries in this study had Jurkat cell RNA spiked in.

This clonotype was recorded a few times. A much larger clone sits a single nucleotide away, making a read error possible. The V call is TRBV4-1, the J call TRBJ2-2; TRBD2 matches 8 bases. The germline V gene has CDR1 MGHRA and CDR2 YSYEKL. V lost 1 base to trimming and J lost 5 bases; unmatched junction nucleotides: 6. CDR3 size: 16 residues. As DNA, the CDR3 is TGCGCCAGCAGCCAAGGGGGCGGGGGGCAGACCGGGGAGCTGTTTTTT. It codes for CASSQGGGGQTGELFF.

Comments on this clonotype: This could be a read error, since a much larger clone is one nucleotide away. As the CDR3 is not closed by the conserved phenylalanine or tryptophan, this likely results from a read error. This rearrangement joins TRBV4-3 to TRBJ2-3, with TRBD2 identical over 9 bases. Germline trimming cut 3 bases from V and 2 bases from J; bases unmatched to any gene: 6. CDR1 and CDR2 from the germline V gene are LGHNA and YSLEER. This CDR3 has 16 amino acids. The CDR3 is CASSQETSGITDTQYL. The DNA for the CDR3 is TGCGCCAGCAGCCAGGAGACTAGCGGAATCACAGATACGCAGTATCTT.

The chain uses TRBV12-3 or TRBV12-4 and TRBJ2-5, with no clear D. The CDR3 loop spans 13 amino acids. V dropped 3 bases and J dropped 5 bases, with 10 bases sitting between them. CDR3 nucleotide sequence: TGTGCCAGCAGTTTTAGTAAGTGGGAGACCCAGTACTTC. It is translated as CASSFSKWETQYF.

This clonotype showed up many times. The chain joins TRBV20-1 to TRBJ2-1; D uncertain. The CDR3 sequence is 15 residues long. Germline V lookup: CDR1 DFQATT, CDR2 SNEGSKA (reference sequence). The V and J ends lost 6 bases and 0 bases respectively, with 15 bases between them. The CDR3 reads CSAPRLGSSYNEQFF. The CDR3 coding sequence is TGCAGTGCACCCAGACTCGGAAGCTCCTACAATGAGCAGTTCTTC.

This clonotype has at least ten counts. The chain uses TRBV20-1 and TRBJ1-1, with TRBD1 as a possible D gene (6 bases). This CDR3 has 13 amino acids. V lost 3 bases, J lost 0 bases, and 8 bases lay in between. The germline V gene encodes CDR1 DFQATT and CDR2 SNEGSKA (reference sequence). The CDR3 loop reads CSARDSMNTEAFF. The CDR3 DNA follows: TGCAGTGCTAGGGACAGCATGAACACTGAAGCTTTCTTT.